This note documents a single T cell receptor beta chain sequence. Its antigen target is currently unknown. The record has no base qualities; no much larger clone is one base away. One collaborating source in Seattle enrolled patients while the patients were actively infected and followed the patients over time throughout the course of disease. The collaborating institutions used their own protocols to collect whole blood in K2EDTA tubes. For TCRbeta analysis, collaborator samples were shipped as frozen whole blood, as isolated PBMCs, or as DNA extracted from either sample type. The data are from a study of blood T cell repertoires in COVID-19 (dated by TCRdb to the early 2020s). Some background on the complete study: Collaborator samples came from the United States, Italy and Spain and covered acute and convalescent phases of COVID-19. The prospective study material was composed of cDNA or gDNA derived from T cells, B-cell-depleted T cells, or PBMCs. The dataset comprised deeply sampled blood TCRbeta repertoires from subjects exposed to, actively infected with, or recovered from COVID-19. A freely available public database, intended as a resource for researchers studying the immune response to SARS-CoV-2, is where the repertoires were released. Samples were obtained from the ongoing ImmuneRACE study (first 160 participants) and from about 1,300 subjects provided by 6 global collaborators. Nearly every sample came with metadata listing a de-identified subject ID, COVID-19 status, age in years and sex. Where available, HLA class I and class II types were obtained from metadata supplied by the sample provider rather than from assay-based typing. Results the study describes overall, beyond this receptor: Clinical and demographic metadata were provided uncurated, with the amount varying by source and participant.

TCRbeta CDR3 regions were amplified from genomic DNA using the immunoSEQ Assay, a bias-controlled multiplex PCR. Regarding the original processing steps: Within the assay, amplification of reference gene primers was used to estimate how many nucleated cells each sample contained. Sequence reads were collapsed and filtered to measure the absolute abundance of every unique TCRbeta CDR3 rearrangement. For each sample, productive Simpson clonality was calculated by taking the square root of Simpson's diversity index across productive rearrangements. TCRdb stores this immuneACCESS table with in-frame sequences only. Part of the clones is absent; in the studies checked, under half of the shortfall reflects unresolved V genes, and no reason is known for the rest. The DNA gave D and trimming, while V, J and clone size come from that table. The sample table contains hundreds of thousands of clones; only one count was recorded for roughly 83% of them. Jointly, the top ten make up approximately 6.2% of the sample.

The CDR1 and CDR2 encoded by the germline V gene are SGHDT and YYEEEE. V is shortened by 2 bases, J by 3 bases, and the region joining them spans 9 bases. Taken from cysteine to phenylalanine, the CDR3 has 14 residues. Only CDR3 DNA remains: 42 bases, in frame from the first base. The source is a woman aged 80 or older with COVID-19, enrolled during active disease. The specimen was peripheral blood. This sequence uses TRBV5-6 and TRBJ1-5, with no reliable assignment of the D segment. The CDR3 sequence is CASSLLGDNQPQHF. The DNA is as follows: TGTGCCAGCAGCTTATTAGGAGACAATCAGCCCCAGCATTTT.